These T cell receptor beta chains were read from a single sample in a study of blood T cell repertoires in COVID-19. Method: immunoSEQ multiplex PCR; TCRdb's copy keeps in-frame clones and lacks some. This table holds 200,000 to 250,000 clones, about 88% found once. Sequenced input: peripheral blood. The receptors here all came from a middle-aged woman who had recovered from COVID-19. Each CDR3 is given with its conserved first and last residue. D genes are given only for firm matches. For some rows the clone size is stated as once, few or many, or as a class when expanded; others skip it.

clone_size: NA; d_call: TRBD1; v_call: TRBV27; j_call: TRBJ2-5; cdr3_aa: CASRRQGHQETQYF; cdr3_nt: TGTGCCAGCAGGAGACAGGGCCACCAAGAGACCCAGTACTTC
clone_size: NA; d_call: NA; v_call: TRBV7-6; j_call: TRBJ2-3; cdr3_aa: CASSLVDSSTDTQYF; cdr3_nt: TGTGCCAGCAGCTTAGTGGACTCGAGCACAGATACGCAGTATTTT
clone_size: few; d_call: NA; v_call: TRBV19; j_call: TRBJ1-4; cdr3_aa: CASSIRGALGEKLFF; cdr3_nt: TGTGCCAGTAGTATCAGAGGCGCTTTAGGAGAAAAACTGTTTTTT
clone_size: NA; d_call: TRBD2; v_call: TRBV19; j_call: TRBJ2-1; cdr3_aa: CASSLWTSGGSNEQFF; cdr3_nt: TGTGCCAGTAGTCTCTGGACTAGCGGGGGGTCTAATGAGCAGTTCTTC
clone_size: NA; d_call: NA; v_call: TRBV7-9; j_call: TRBJ1-2; cdr3_aa: CASSLYLGTSDGYTF; cdr3_nt: TGTGCCAGCAGCTTATATCTCGGGACTTCCGATGGCTACACCTTC
clone_size: NA; d_call: TRBD1; v_call: TRBV27; j_call: TRBJ1-5; cdr3_aa: CASSLSGQGVNNQPQHF; cdr3_nt: TGTGCCAGCAGTTTATCAGGCCAGGGGGTTAACAATCAGCCCCAGCATTTT
clone_size: NA; d_call: TRBD2; v_call: TRBV11-1; j_call: TRBJ2-7; cdr3_aa: CASSRTSGGAPYEQYF; cdr3_nt: TGTGCCAGCAGCCGTACTAGCGGGGGGGCCCCCTACGAGCAGTACTTC
clone_size: NA; d_call: NA; v_call: TRBV12-3/TRBV12-4; j_call: TRBJ2-1; cdr3_aa: CASSPLGSLQFF; cdr3_nt: TGTGCCAGCAGTCCCCTGGGGAGCCTACAGTTCTTC
clone_size: once; d_call: TRBD2; v_call: TRBV4-2; j_call: TRBJ2-5; cdr3_aa: CASSQDPRGGRETQYF; cdr3_nt: TGTGCCAGCAGCCAAGACCCGCGGGGGGGCCGTGAGACCCAGTACTTC
clone_size: NA; d_call: NA; v_call: TRBV11-3; j_call: TRBJ2-7; cdr3_aa: CASTHQGYEQYF; cdr3_nt: TGTGCCAGCACCCACCAGGGGTACGAGCAGTACTTC
clone_size: NA; d_call: TRBD1; v_call: TRBV29-1; j_call: TRBJ1-3; cdr3_aa: CSVEDRAGSGNTIYF; cdr3_nt: TGCAGCGTTGAGGACAGGGCAGGGAGCGGAAACACCATATATTTT
clone_size: NA; d_call: TRBD1; v_call: TRBV7-9; j_call: TRBJ2-7; cdr3_aa: CASSIGQASYEQYF; cdr3_nt: TGTGCCAGCAGCATAGGACAGGCATCCTACGAGCAGTACTTC
clone_size: NA; d_call: NA; v_call: TRBV2; j_call: TRBJ2-1; cdr3_aa: CASSEVDNNEQFF; cdr3_nt: TGTGCCAGCAGTGAAGTGGACAACAATGAGCAGTTCTTC
clone_size: NA; d_call: TRBD2; v_call: TRBV30; j_call: TRBJ2-3; cdr3_aa: CACRYPGLRFDTQYF; cdr3_nt: TGTGCCTGCCGATATCCGGGACTACGCTTCGATACGCAGTATTTT
clone_size: once; d_call: NA; v_call: TRBV6-5; j_call: TRBJ2-7; cdr3_aa: CASSYRDTSYEQYF; cdr3_nt: TGTGCCAGCAGTTACCGGGACACCTCCTACGAGCAGTACTTC
clone_size: NA; d_call: NA; v_call: TRBV5-1; j_call: TRBJ2-2; cdr3_aa: CASNREPSTGELFF; cdr3_nt: TGCGCCAGCAATCGGGAGCCGAGCACCGGGGAGCTGTTTTTT
clone_size: NA; d_call: TRBD1; v_call: TRBV5-4; j_call: TRBJ2-1; cdr3_aa: CASSLEQGANKRERWFF; cdr3_nt: TGTGCCAGCAGCTTGGAACAGGGGGCTAACAAGAGGGAGAGGTGGTTCTTC
clone_size: once; d_call: NA; v_call: TRBV19; j_call: TRBJ2-7; cdr3_aa: CASSMADTAYYEQYF; cdr3_nt: TGTGCCAGTAGTATGGCCGACACCGCTTATTACGAGCAGTACTTC
clone_size: NA; d_call: NA; v_call: TRBV4-3; j_call: TRBJ2-1; cdr3_aa: CASSQAIQGHYNEQFF; cdr3_nt: TGCGCCAGCAGCCAAGCAATACAGGGTCATTACAATGAGCAGTTCTTC
clone_size: NA; d_call: NA; v_call: TRBV18; j_call: TRBJ2-3; cdr3_aa: CASSPRWGGADTQYF; cdr3_nt: TGTGCCAGCTCACCAAGGTGGGGAGGCGCAGATACGCAGTATTTT
clone_size: NA; d_call: TRBD1; v_call: TRBV7-2; j_call: TRBJ1-5; cdr3_aa: CASSTGQGVLQPQHF; cdr3_nt: TGTGCCAGCAGCACCGGACAGGGGGTACTTCAGCCCCAGCATTTT
clone_size: NA; d_call: NA; v_call: TRBV29-1; j_call: TRBJ1-1; cdr3_aa: CSVEAAGEAFF; cdr3_nt: TGCAGCGTTGAGGCAGCAGGGGAAGCTTTCTTT
clone_size: NA; d_call: NA; v_call: TRBV30; j_call: TRBJ2-5; cdr3_aa: CAWSVRQKETQYF; cdr3_nt: TGTGCCTGGAGTGTACGACAGAAAGAGACCCAGTACTTC
clone_size: once; d_call: TRBD1; v_call: TRBV5-4; j_call: TRBJ1-6; cdr3_aa: CASSLTGVNSPLHF; cdr3_nt: TGTGCCAGCAGCTTGACAGGGGTAAATTCACCCCTCCACTTT
clone_size: once; d_call: TRBD1; v_call: TRBV19; j_call: TRBJ1-2; cdr3_aa: CASRGTGGFYGYTF; cdr3_nt: TGTGCCAGTAGAGGGACAGGGGGGTTCTATGGCTACACCTTC
clone_size: NA; d_call: TRBD2; v_call: TRBV6-2/TRBV6-3; j_call: TRBJ2-7; cdr3_aa: CASSYSRGSSYEQYF; cdr3_nt: TGTGCCAGCAGTTACTCGCGCGGGAGCTCCTACGAGCAGTACTTC
clone_size: NA; d_call: NA; v_call: TRBV3-1/TRBV3-2; j_call: TRBJ1-1; cdr3_aa: CASSQEYRDMNTEAFF; cdr3_nt: TGTGCCAGCAGCCAAGAATACAGGGACATGAACACTGAAGCTTTCTTT
clone_size: NA; d_call: NA; v_call: TRBV7-2; j_call: TRBJ1-2; cdr3_aa: CASSLTRGGPVFGYGYTF; cdr3_nt: TGTGCCAGCAGCTTAACTAGGGGGGGTCCCGTATTCGGCTATGGCTACACCTTC
clone_size: NA; d_call: NA; v_call: TRBV18; j_call: TRBJ2-3; cdr3_aa: CASSPKQGSTDTQYF; cdr3_nt: TGTGCCAGCTCACCGAAACAGGGCAGCACAGATACGCAGTATTTT
clone_size: NA; d_call: NA; v_call: TRBV3-1/TRBV3-2; j_call: TRBJ1-6; cdr3_aa: CASSHHMRSSYNSPLHF; cdr3_nt: TGTGCCAGCAGCCACCACATGAGGAGCTCCTATAATTCACCCCTCCACTTT
clone_size: NA; d_call: NA; v_call: TRBV7-9; j_call: TRBJ1-2; cdr3_aa: CASSLYNGEGYTF; cdr3_nt: TGTGCCAGCAGCCTTTACAATGGAGAAGGCTACACCTTC
clone_size: NA; d_call: NA; v_call: TRBV6-5; j_call: TRBJ2-2; cdr3_aa: CASRNTDTGELFF; cdr3_nt: TGTGCCAGCAGAAACACAGACACCGGGGAGCTGTTTTTT
clone_size: once; d_call: NA; v_call: TRBV7-3; j_call: TRBJ1-6; cdr3_aa: CASSLQGSNSPLHF; cdr3_nt: TGTGCCAGCAGCTTGCAGGGGTCTAATTCACCCCTCCACTTT
clone_size: NA; d_call: TRBD1; v_call: TRBV5-1; j_call: TRBJ2-7; cdr3_aa: CASRYTGAYEQYF; cdr3_nt: TGCGCCAGCAGGTACACAGGGGCCTACGAGCAGTACTTC
clone_size: NA; d_call: TRBD1; v_call: TRBV7-9; j_call: TRBJ1-5; cdr3_aa: CASSPSTGYNQPQHF; cdr3_nt: TGTGCCAGCAGCCCATCGACAGGGTACAATCAGCCCCAGCATTTT
clone_size: NA; d_call: NA; v_call: TRBV7-6; j_call: TRBJ2-7; cdr3_aa: CASSLGPAAYEQYF; cdr3_nt: TGTGCCAGCAGCTTAGGGCCGGCGGCCTACGAGCAGTACTTC